The 16 T cell receptor beta chains below all came from one sample that was sequenced in a study of shared clonotypes between healthy human individuals. Here immunoSEQ multiplex PCR was the method, and the copy in TCRdb shows in-frame clones only, minus some. The sample has some 2.1 million clones; roughly 94% are singletons. The sample was naive CD4+ T cells sorted from blood. Stated subset: CD45RA+ positively selected. The receptors were sampled from a young man in good health.

The CDR3 DNA reads as TGCGCCAGCAGCTTGGACCCCCGGTACAGGGGGCTAGAGACCCAGTACTTC. Encoded protein: CASSLDPRYRGLETQYF. The chain couples TRBV5-1 to TRBJ2-5; 9 bases match TRBD1. This CDR3 comprises 17 residues. The germline gives CDR1 SGHRS, CDR2 YFSETQ. V gave up 0 bases and J gave up 4 bases; unmatched junction bases: 10.

This clone was observed a single time. V gene TRBV9 combines with J gene TRBJ1-5, with 9 positions matching TRBD1. Germline values: CDR1 SGDLS, CDR2 YYNGEE. The length of the CDR3 is 17 residues. V trimming: 4 bases; J trimming: 4 bases; junction bases outside the gene matches: 12. The CDR3 protein is CASSPREGQGENQPQHF. The CDR3 bases are TGTGCCAGCAGCCCCAGGGAGGGACAGGGAGAAAATCAGCCCCAGCATTTT.

This chain connects TRBV5-3 to TRBJ2-7; D may be TRBD1 (6 bases). TRBV5-3 is filed as an ORF, its function uncertain. V lost 4 bases and J lost 2, with 16 bases in between. The CDR3 consists of 15 residues. The CDR3 nucleotides read TGTGCCAGAAGCCGAACCCTACAGGGCCCCTACGAGCAGTACTTC. Protein sequence: CARSRTLQGPYEQYF.

This chain's CDR3 is CASSYADTYGYTF. DNA of the CDR3: TGTGCCAGCAGTTACGCCGACACCTATGGCTACACCTTC. The chain is built from TRBV6-5 and TRBJ1-2; no definite D call. Trimming pared 2 bases from V and 4 bases from J, leaving 8 bases between. The V gene's germline CDR1 is MNHEY and CDR2 SVGAGI. This CDR3 region has 13 residues.

The chain is built from TRBV6-1 and TRBJ1-6; D gene unclear. This CDR3 contains 13 residues. The V gene's germline CDR1 is MNHNS and CDR2 SASEGT. The germline V and J ends were trimmed by 6 bases and 4 bases, with 7 bases remaining between them. The CDR3 DNA reads TGTGCCAGCAGAGTTTCTTATAATTCACCCCTCCACTTT. This encodes CASRVSYNSPLHF.

This rearrangement joins TRBV4-3 to TRBJ2-2; possible D gene TRBD2, 6 bases. The CDR3 covers 18 residues. V lost 2 bases to trimming and J lost 2 bases, with 18 bases between them. Germline lookup yields CDR1 LGHNA and CDR2 YSLEER. The DNA of the CDR3 is TGCGCCAGCAGCCAATCCGGCAGGAGGGCAACCAACACCGGGGAGCTGTTTTTT. Residues: CASSQSGRRATNTGELFF.

The gene calls are TRBV7-2 and TRBJ2-2, with D unclear. CDR3 length: 16 residues. V lost 1 base and J 3 bases, leaving 12 bases between the germline ends. Per the germline V gene, CDR1 is SGHTA and CDR2 is FQGNSA. CDR3 sequence: CASSLGVPTDTGELFF. CDR3 coding DNA: TGTGCCAGCAGCTTAGGGGTGCCGACCGACACCGGGGAGCTGTTTTTT.

This chain uses TRBV19 with TRBJ2-7, with a tentative D call TRBD2 (6 bases). Germline loops: CDR1 LNHDA, CDR2 SQIVND (reference sequence). V was shortened by 3 bases and J by 3 bases, with 21 bases between the two germline ends. The CDR3 has 17 residues. The CDR3 protein is CASSMSGLRGIFYEQYF. In DNA, the CDR3 is TGTGCCAGTAGTATGTCTGGGTTACGGGGGATCTTCTACGAGCAGTACTTC.

The rearrangement joins TRBV6-6 to TRBJ1-1; 7 nucleotides agree with TRBD1. The CDR3 runs 16 residues. Germline-derived CDR1 and CDR2 are MNHNY and SVGAGI (reference sequence). V lost 3 bases and J lost 4; bases outside the gene matches: 11. CDR3 sequence (DNA): TGTGCCAGCAGTTATGGGCAGGGGGAGGTAGGCACTGAAGCTTTCTTT. It specifies CASSYGQGEVGTEAFF.

The V call is TRBV5-6, the J call TRBJ1-6; D remains unclear. The germline gives CDR1 SGHDT, CDR2 YYEEEE. The CDR3 spans 15 residues. Trimming removed 4 bases from V and 1 base from J, with 9 bases in between. The CDR3 loop reads CASSPERSYNSPLHF. CDR3 DNA sequence: TGTGCCAGCAGCCCGGAGAGATCCTATAATTCACCCCTCCACTTT.

V is TRBV6-6 and J is TRBJ1-2, with D possibly TRBD1 on 5 matching bases. This CDR3 is built from 13 residues. The germline CDR1 and CDR2 sequences are MNHNY and SVGAGI (reference sequence). Between the trimmed V and J ends, which lost 2 bases and 7 bases, there was a span of 11 bases. The CDR3 DNA follows: TGTGCCAGCAGTTACGCGGGGCGCGGTGGCTACACCTTC. It specifies CASSYAGRGGYTF.

In regard to this clone: Other DNA sequences within the sample encode an identical CDR3. The genes are TRBV2 and TRBJ2-3; 12 bases fit TRBD2. CDR3 size: 14 residues. Germline assignment: CDR1 SNHLY and CDR2 FYNNEI. Losses at the gene ends were 8 bases for V and 1 base for J; bases not matched to a gene: 1. The CDR3 loop is CASRLAGGTDTQYF. Written as DNA, the CDR3 is TGTGCCAGCCGACTAGCGGGAGGCACAGATACGCAGTATTTT.

V and J are TRBV30 and TRBJ2-3, with TRBD2 as a possible D gene (6 bases). Germline V gene lookup returns CDR1 GTSNPN and CDR2 SVGIG (reference sequence). Trimming pared 4 bases from V and 9 bases from J, leaving 17 bases between. The CDR3 runs to 13 residues. The CDR3 sequence is CAWTRRGLGTQYF. Here the CDR3 DNA reads TGTGCCTGGACTCGTCGGGGGTTGGGAACGCAGTATTTT.

Comment on this clone: Other DNA sequences in the same sample also yield this CDR3. V gene TRBV29-1 combines with J gene TRBJ1-5; TRBD1 matches 10 bases. The junction had 1 base not matched to a gene; V was cut back by 4 bases and J by 4 bases. The CDR3 has 13 residues. Germline CDR1 reads SQVTM; CDR2 reads ANQGSEA. This chain's CDR3 is CSVGQGANQPQHF. CDR3 sequence (DNA): TGCAGCGTTGGACAGGGGGCGAATCAGCCCCAGCATTTT.

The chain's CDR3 is CASSDRGYSYEQYF. The CDR3 DNA reads as TGTGCCAGCAGTGATAGGGGGTACTCCTACGAGCAGTACTTC. This chain links TRBV6-1 with TRBJ2-7; possibly TRBD1 for D (6 bases). Trimming removed 3 bases from V and 0 bases from J, with 9 bases in between. The CDR3 extends over 14 amino acids. The germline V gene encodes CDR1 MNHNS and CDR2 SASEGT.

Remarks on this clone: This same CDR3 is encoded by further DNA sequences in the sample. The chain links TRBV20-1 to TRBJ1-2; a possible D gene is TRBD1 (6 bases). V lost 6 bases and J lost 8, with 10 bases in between. The germline V gene has CDR1 DFQATT and CDR2 SNEGSKA (reference sequence). The CDR3 has 10 residues. The CDR3 DNA follows: TGCAGTGCCCCAGGGGACGGCTACACCTTC. It translates to CSAPGDGYTF.